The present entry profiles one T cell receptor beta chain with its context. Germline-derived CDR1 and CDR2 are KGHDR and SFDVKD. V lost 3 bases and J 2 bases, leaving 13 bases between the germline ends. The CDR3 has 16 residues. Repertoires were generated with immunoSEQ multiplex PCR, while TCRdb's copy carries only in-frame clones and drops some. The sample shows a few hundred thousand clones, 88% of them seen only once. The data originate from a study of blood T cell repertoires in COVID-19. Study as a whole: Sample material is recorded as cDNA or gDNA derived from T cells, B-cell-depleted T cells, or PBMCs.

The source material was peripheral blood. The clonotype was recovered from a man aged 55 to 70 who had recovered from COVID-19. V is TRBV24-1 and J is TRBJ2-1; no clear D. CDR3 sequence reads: CATSDPVAATYNEQFF. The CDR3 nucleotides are TGTGCCACCAGTGATCCCGTTGCGGCCACCTACAATGAGCAGTTCTTC.